This TCR beta chain was captured in a study of metastatic and nonmetastatic thyroid tumors. TCRdb reprocessed the PCR reads using MiXCR. The sample records around 40,000 clones, roughly 25% being singletons. All patients were treatment-naive before thyroid surgery. Trimming shortened V by 7 bases and J by 1 base, and 16 bases separated the two germline ends. CDR3 length: 15 residues. The germline V gene encodes CDR1 GTSNPN and CDR2 SVGIG (reference sequence). This clone has ten or more counts. This sequence joins TRBV30 and TRBJ2-2, with D perhaps TRBD1 or TRBD2 (5 bases each). The clonotype comes from a female donor with papillary thyroid cancer or a benign thyroid nodule (not recorded which). Some clones in this sample may be carry-over from other donors' samples. Sequencing was performed on blood. The CDR3 here is CASPPWGRNTGELFF. The CDR3 DNA reads as TGTGCCTCCCCCCCCTGGGGGAGGAACACCGGGGAGCTGTTTTTT.